This T cell receptor (beta chain) was retrieved from a study of long-term antiretroviral therapy in people with HIV. The study, taken as a whole, reports: Post-ART samples showed increased diversity that remained below transplant donor control levels.

V gave up 5 bases and J gave up 6 bases, with 10 bases separating them. Per germline, CDR1 SQVTM and CDR2 ANQGSEA. This CDR3 has 12 residues. Survey level was the resolution at which the v3.0 immunoSEQ assay ran. The table came from immunoSEQ multiplex PCR; TCRdb's copy has only in-frame clones and leaves some out. The sample includes 20,000 to 25,000 clones, just over 85% of them seen just once. A word on this clone: No antigen is known for it.

The chain recombines TRBV29-1 with TRBJ2-2, with D uncertain. The sequence came from a man between 60 and 75 years old with HIV. The sample consisted of unsorted PBMCs, taken 1.3 years after starting antiretroviral therapy. The chain's CDR3 is CSVTTVPGELFF. DNA of the CDR3: TGCAGCGTTACGACTGTTCCCGGGGAGCTGTTTTTT.